These T cell receptor beta chains were read from a single sample in a study of blood T cells in healthy people across ages. Each CDR3 protein gets one entry after TCRdb re-called the 5' RACE reads with MiXCR. The table records over a million distinct CDR3 sequences, more than 35% of them present only once. The sample was blood. These receptors were taken from a woman between 55 and 75 years old in good health. Each CDR3 is given with its conserved first and last residue. A D gene is named only where the DNA matches it firmly. The size of a clone is reported for some rows only, either as once, few or many, or as a class for expanded clones.

>TRBJ1-5|NA|TRBV7-6|NA
TGTGCCAGCAGCTTAGCTGGGGGGTCCAATCGGCCCCAGCATTTT
CASSLAGGSNRPQHF
>TRBJ2-7|NA|TRBV6-2/TRBV6-3|TRBD2
TGTGCCAGCAGTTACTCCGGAGCGGGAGGGCTCGACGAGCAGTACTTC
CASSYSGAGGLDEQYF
>TRBJ1-6|few|TRBV7-6|NA
TGTGCCAGCAGCTTAGAGATTCCAGGGGTGGACTCAATTAATTCACCCCTCCACTTT
CASSLEIPGVDSINSPLHF
>TRBJ2-4|NA|TRBV6-5|NA
TGTGCCAGCAGAGATACAGGGAGAAACATTCAGTACTTC
CASRDTGRNIQYF
>TRBJ2-1|once|TRBV20-1|TRBD2
TGCAGTGCTAGAGTCCCTGGGCGGGAGGGCTATGAGCAGTTCTTC
CSARVPGREGYEQFF
>TRBJ2-7|few|TRBV7-3|TRBD2
TGTGCCAGCAGCTTATCTAGCGGGAGTTTCTACGAGCAGTACTTC
CASSLSSGSFYEQYF
>TRBJ1-1|few|TRBV7-6|NA
TGTGCCAGCAGCCCCCGGGTCCGATCTGAAGCTTTCTTT
CASSPRVRSEAFF
>TRBJ2-2|NA|TRBV7-7|TRBD1
TGTGCCAGCAGCTTAGCCCGGACAGGGAACACCGGGGAGCTGTTTTTT
CASSLARTGNTGELFF
>TRBJ2-7|NA|TRBV27|NA
TGTGCCAGCACCTCCGGCCCCCAGGGCTACGAGCAGTACTTC
CASTSGPQGYEQYF
>TRBJ2-5|NA|TRBV7-9|NA
TGTGCCAGCAGCTTACGGCGGCCCATGGGGGCAGAGACCCAGTACTTC
CASSLRRPMGAETQYF
>TRBJ1-5|NA|TRBV29-1|NA
TGCAGCGTTGTTGGGAATCAGCCCCAGCATTTT
CSVVGNQPQHF
>TRBJ2-7|NA|TRBV3-1|NA
TGTGCCAGCAGCTTCCAAGATTGGACAGATTATACCTACGAGCAGTACTTC
CASSFQDWTDYTYEQYF
>TRBJ2-7|NA|TRBV5-1|TRBD2
TGCGCCAGCAGCTGGGCCGGGACTAGCGTCTACGAGCAGTACTTC
CASSWAGTSVYEQYF
>TRBJ2-5|few|TRBV4-1|NA
TGCGCCAGCAGCCGGGAAAAACAAGAGACCCAGTACTTC
CASSREKQETQYF
>TRBJ2-5|NA|TRBV29-1|NA
TGCAGCGAGTTTCGAAGGGGCCGAGAGACCCAGTACTTC
CSEFRRGRETQYF